These 7 T cell receptor beta chains came from one sample sequenced in a study of blood T cell repertoires in COVID-19. Assay used: immunoSEQ multiplex PCR; TCRdb lists only in-frame clones, some missing. The table lists about 160,000 clones, around 90% of them singletons. Specimen: peripheral blood. These receptor sequences come from a woman aged 60-75 years with active or convalescent COVID-19.

The genes are TRBV7-8 and TRBJ1-1, with 10 positions matching TRBD1. V lost 5 bases, J lost 5 bases, and 8 bases stayed unmatched. Per the germline V gene, CDR1 is SGHVS and CDR2 is FQNEAQ. The CDR3 is 15 amino acids. Here the CDR3 DNA reads TGTGCCAGCAGCCACGGAGGGACAGGGGAAACTGAAGCTTTCTTT. Translation gives CASSHGGTGETEAFF.

This clone was counted only a few times. The same CDR3 can be traced to other DNA sequences in this sample. The chain joins TRBV5-1 to TRBJ1-2; D is perhaps TRBD1 (5 bases). The V gene's germline CDR1 is SGHRS and CDR2 YFSETQ. V lost 0 bases and J 6 bases, leaving 12 bases between the germline ends. The CDR3 has 14 amino acids. The CDR3 DNA is TGCGCCAGCAGCTTGGCCGGGGGGAGGGATGGCTACACCTTC. It encodes CASSLAGGRDGYTF.

The chain recombines TRBV14 with TRBJ2-6; D is perhaps TRBD2 (6 bases). Per the germline V gene, CDR1 is SGHDN and CDR2 is FVKESK. The V and J ends lost 3 bases and 4 bases respectively, with 10 bases between them. This CDR3 region has 15 residues. The DNA of the CDR3 is TGTGCCAGCAGCCAGGTCGGGAGAGGGGCCAACGTCCTGACTTTC. It codes for CASSQVGRGANVLTF.

This chain links TRBV13 with TRBJ2-5; D is ambiguous. The CDR3 covers 16 residues. CDR1 is PRHDT and CDR2 is FYEKMQ in the germline V gene (reference sequence). V gave up 1 base and J gave up 1 base, with 13 bases separating them. The CDR3 region has the DNA TGTGCCAGCAGCTTAGCTGGTTTCGGGTTCCAAGAGACCCAGTACTTC. Its protein is CASSLAGFGFQETQYF.

In this sample, this clone turned up a few times. The chain combines TRBV5-1 with TRBJ2-2, with 8 positions matching TRBD2. V lost 7 bases, J lost 4 bases, and 12 bases stayed unmatched. The germline V gene has CDR1 SGHRS and CDR2 YFSETQ. The CDR3 has 16 amino acids. CDR3 residues: CASRSTGGLGTGELFF. The DNA for the CDR3 is TGCGCCAGCCGTTCTACGGGGGGGCTGGGCACCGGGGAGCTGTTTTTT.

V gene TRBV5-1 combines with J gene TRBJ1-2; 12 nucleotides line up with TRBD1. After removal of 3 bases from V and 0 bases from J, the junction contained 3 bases not matched to a gene. CDR3 length: 16 residues. CDR1 is SGHRS, CDR2 YFSETQ, per germline. In nucleotides, the CDR3 is TGCGCCAGCAGCTCGGGGACAGGGGGCTCTAACTATGGCTACACCTTC. Protein product: CASSSGTGGSNYGYTF. Full variable domain (remainder filled in from reference TRBV5-1 and TRBJ1-2): KAGVTQTPRYLIKTRGQQVTLSCSPISGHRSVSWYQQTPGQGLQFLFEYFSETQRNKGNFPGRFSGRQFSNSRSEMNVSTLELGDSALYLCASSSGTGGSNYGYTFGSGTRLTVV.

The chain has TRBV6-1 and TRBJ1-2; possible D gene TRBD1, 5 bases. Trimming removed 2 bases at V and 8 bases at J, with 21 bases between. The germline V gene has CDR1 MNHNS and CDR2 SASEGT. The CDR3 covers 16 residues. The CDR3 region is CASSESPQGRARGYTF. Written as DNA, the CDR3 is TGTGCCAGCAGTGAATCCCCCCAGGGTAGGGCTCGGGGCTACACCTTC.